This T cell receptor (beta chain) was sequenced for a study of immunodeficiency (dated by TCRdb to the late 2010s). Looking at the study overall: The repertoires were analyzed to search for VDJ recombination defects and oligoclonality. On the study overall, not on this receptor specifically: Entropy comparisons showed n=3 (open circles) for patients versus healthy controls; a thymic development effect was only suggested as possible. Severe oligoclonality, as judged by top-100 and total clonotype frequencies, was observed in patient CD8+ T cells but not in patient CD4+ T cells. V-J pairing and productive entropy in CD4+ T cells appeared similar in patients and controls.

As regards this clone: No antigen is known for it. No qualities accompany the bases; no much larger clone lies one base away.

Taken from the germline V gene (reference sequence), the CDR1 and CDR2 loops are SEHNR and FQNEAQ. The CDR3, from cysteine to phenylalanine, totals 16 residues. The retained sequence is limited to the CDR3, 48 bases, with the frame set at the first base. The V end loses 5 bases and the J end loses 3 bases, and a stretch of 19 bases separates them. Genomic DNA was extracted with the QIAamp DNA Blood Mini Kit and sent for immunoSEQ repertoire analysis. Multiplex PCR was used to amplify CDR3 regions from a standard amount of genomic DNA template. An Illumina platform was used to sequence the PCR products. In the original analysis: Alignment of sequences was done against a reference, and the V, D and J gene definitions came from IMGT. A nearest-neighbor clustering algorithm merged closely related sequences to remove PCR and sequencing errors. V, D and J usage in productive unique and total sequences was analyzed using ImmunoSEQ Analyzer tools and R version 3.6.1. Here the immuneACCESS table is served through TCRdb, limited to in-frame sequences with V and J called. Missing clones are a known gap in these copies; in checked studies unresolved V genes cover under half, and the rest lacks a known reason. That table is the source of V, J and clone size, and D and trimming were worked out from the DNA. For this sample the table gives about 3,600 clones, of which around nine tenths were detected only once. The top ten constitute 4.3% of the sample.

Before TCR sequencing, CD3+CD4+ T cells were sorted from fresh PBMCs. This receptor was identified in a human donor in good health. What was sequenced was CD4+ T cells from blood. The chain employs TRBV7-9 and TRBJ2-5, with a weak D call of TRBD2 (5 bases match). The nucleotide sequence reads TGTGCCAGCAGCCGAGTCGGCGGGCCTAGGAAAGAGACCCAGTACTTC. The translation is CASSRVGGPRKETQYF.